These T cell receptor beta chains were read from a single sample in a study of blood T cell repertoires in COVID-19. The repertoire was sequenced with immunoSEQ multiplex PCR; TCRdb's copy has only in-frame clones and lacks some. In the table there are about 250,000 clones, about 83% of which are singletons. What was sequenced was peripheral blood. Source of these receptors: a man older than 75 with acute or convalescent COVID-19. CDR3s leave out the opening cysteine and the closing phenylalanine or tryptophan.

j_call v_call cdr3_aa
TRBJ1-3 TRBV19 ASIRDRGAGNTIY
TRBJ2-3 TRBV7-3 ASSRGTAPDTQY
TRBJ2-4 TRBV5-4 ASSLALAGKLAKNIQY
TRBJ1-2 TRBV30 AWSPDSRTGGYT
TRBJ2-7 TRBV9 ASSPRQGSSYEQY
TRBJ1-1 TRBV19 ASRGGQEAF
TRBJ1-5 TRBV7-2 ASSSDRLQPQH
TRBJ2-2 TRBV19 ASSPATSGSGVELF
TRBJ2-1 TRBV24-1 ATGLAGGYEQF
TRBJ2-1 TRBV6-6 ASSYLSSGIEQF
TRBJ1-2 TRBV6-5 ASEIGGAYGYT
TRBJ2-5 TRBV11-2 ASSSSPGTWETQY
TRBJ2-7 TRBV19 ASSSPGTGVFEQY
TRBJ2-5 TRBV10-3 AISGSGVETQY
TRBJ2-2 TRBV9 ASSAPPGQADLQNTGELF
TRBJ1-2 TRBV7-8 ASSLAYNRVDGYT
TRBJ2-5 TRBV9 ASSVGGGRETQY
TRBJ1-5 TRBV6-5 ASSYSVGDRQN
TRBJ2-7 TRBV19 ASSIGLAGAYEQY
TRBJ2-3 TRBV9 ASSVAAGRVDTQY